This TCR beta chain was sequenced during a study of blood T cell repertoires in COVID-19. About the study: Collection of acute and convalescent COVID-19 samples took place in the United States, Italy and Spain.

Here immunoSEQ multiplex PCR was the method, and the copy in TCRdb shows in-frame clones only, minus some. The profile covers hundreds of thousands of clones, with approximately 91% appearing a single time and around 0.7% taken by the ten largest. Germline V gene data show CDR1 as MNHEY and CDR2 as SMNVEV (reference sequence). V lost 4 bases to trimming and J lost 8 bases, with 20 bases between them. There are 15 residues in the CDR3. This chain links TRBV27 with TRBJ1-1, with D possibly being TRBD1 (6 bases). Sequencing was carried out using peripheral blood. This TCR derives from a man aged 35-49 years with acute or convalescent COVID-19. The DNA of the CDR3 is TGTGCCAGCAGTTCCCAACGGGGGGCAGGTGGGGAAGCTTTCTTT. Translating gives CASSSQRGAGGEAFF.